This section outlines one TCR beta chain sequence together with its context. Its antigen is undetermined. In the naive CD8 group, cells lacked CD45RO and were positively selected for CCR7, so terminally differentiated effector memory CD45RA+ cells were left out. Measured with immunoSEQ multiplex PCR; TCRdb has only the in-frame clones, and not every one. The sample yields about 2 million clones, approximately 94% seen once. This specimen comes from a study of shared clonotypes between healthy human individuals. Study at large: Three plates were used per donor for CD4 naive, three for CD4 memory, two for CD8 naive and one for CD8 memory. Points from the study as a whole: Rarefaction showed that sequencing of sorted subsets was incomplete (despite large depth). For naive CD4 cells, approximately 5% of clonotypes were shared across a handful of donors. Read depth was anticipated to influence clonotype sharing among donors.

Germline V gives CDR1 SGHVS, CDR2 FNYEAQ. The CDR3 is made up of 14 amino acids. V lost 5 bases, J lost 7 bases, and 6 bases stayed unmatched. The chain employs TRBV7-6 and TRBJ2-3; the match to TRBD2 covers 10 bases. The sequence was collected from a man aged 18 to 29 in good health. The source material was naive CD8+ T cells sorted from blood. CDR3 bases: TGTGCCAGCAGCCCCTGGACTAGCGGTTATACGCAGTATTTT. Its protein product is CASSPWTSGYTQYF. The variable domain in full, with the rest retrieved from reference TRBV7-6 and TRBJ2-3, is GAGVSQSPRYKVTKRGQDVALRCDPISGHVSLYWYRQALGQGPEFLTYFNYEAQQDKSGLPNDRFSAERPEGSISTLTIQRTEQRDSAMYRCASSPWTSGYTQYFGPGTRLTVL.